This TCR beta chain was sequenced during a study of cytomegalovirus exposure and HLA in healthy donors. Study at large: In terms of ancestry, the Caucasian-associated cluster contained roughly 80% of the approximately 420 genotyped donors.

Findings and caveats of the study: It was reportedly the case that the classifier diagnosed cytomegalovirus status with high specificity and sensitivity. Some TCR beta chains (164 of them) were listed as cytomegalovirus-associated.

The PCR was carried out with 60 Vbeta primers and 13 Jbeta primers. The data were produced by immunoSEQ multiplex PCR, yet TCRdb's version contains in-frame clones alone and is incomplete. This sample carries roughly 120,000 clones, about 72% of them seen once, and the ten largest clones take more than 15%. Concerning this clone: Antigen unknown.

The CDR3 is made up of 12 amino acids. V lost 8 bases to trimming and J lost 4 bases, with 10 bases between them. Germline V gene lookup returns CDR1 MNHNS and CDR2 SASEGT. The rearrangement joins TRBV6-1 to TRBJ2-3; D is unclear. This TCR derives from a middle-aged man in good health and CMV-seropositive. The sequenced sample consisted of PBMCs. The CDR3 here is CASFGWADTQYF. The CDR3 DNA sequence: TGTGCCAGCTTCGGGTGGGCAGATACGCAGTATTTT.